Listed here are 5 T cell receptor beta chains from one sample, sequenced in a study of vaccination effects on CD4 cells after COVID-19. What these receptors recognize is not known. Antigen-specific CD4+ T cells expanded by the ViraFEST assay with viral peptide pools were then sequenced. A roughly 10-day culture period preceded the isolation of CD4+ T cells. Two doses of either BNT162b2 or mRNA-1273 were given to each participant. Repertoires were generated with immunoSEQ multiplex PCR, while TCRdb's copy carries only in-frame clones and drops some. The sample yields 57,000 or so clones, 60% to 75% seen once. The specimen comprised CD4+ T cells from PBMCs cultured with HCoV-229E spike peptides, sampled after COVID-19 vaccination. These TCRs come from a human donor who received a COVID-19 vaccine.

In regard to this clone: Within the sample, other DNA sequences also encode this same CDR3. The chain combines TRBV5-1 with TRBJ2-3; D gene ambiguous. Germline CDR1 is SGHRS and CDR2 is YFSETQ. V was pared by 0 bases and J by 2 bases, with 4 bases between. The CDR3 runs 13 residues. The CDR3 nucleotides are TGCGCCAGCAGCTTGGGGTCCACAGATACGCAGTATTTT. Residues: CASSLGSTDTQYF.

The chain recombines TRBV10-3 with TRBJ2-5, with D perhaps assigned TRBD1 or TRBD2 (5 bases each). The CDR3 contains 14 residues. The germline V gene encodes CDR1 ENHRY and CDR2 SYGVKD. The germline V and J ends were trimmed by 0 bases and 5 bases, with 10 bases remaining between them. CDR3 residues: CAISESSGAETQYF. CDR3 DNA sequence: TGTGCCATCAGTGAGTCGTCCGGGGCCGAGACCCAGTACTTC.

V usage is TRBV4-1 and J usage is TRBJ2-5, with 9 bases identical to TRBD1. Unmatched junction bases numbered 13, after V lost 4 bases and J lost 4 bases. In germline, CDR1 is MGHRA, CDR2 YSYEKL. This CDR3 contains 17 residues. CDR3 sequence reads: CASSPKRTGGVGETQYF. The CDR3 DNA follows: TGCGCCAGCAGCCCGAAGAGAACAGGGGGCGTAGGAGAGACCCAGTACTTC.

This clone was counted between two and nine times. The chain combines TRBV7-2 with TRBJ1-2; no reliable D call. CDR3 length: 14 amino acids. Looked up from germline, CDR1 is SGHTA and CDR2 is FQGNSA. V dropped 5 bases and J dropped 4 bases, with 14 bases sitting between them. The CDR3 protein is CASSLREDGYGYTF. CDR3 in DNA: TGTGCCAGCAGCCTTCGGGAGGACGGCTATGGCTACACCTTC.

This chain connects TRBV24-1 to TRBJ2-1; D gene ambiguous. Germline values: CDR1 KGHDR, CDR2 SFDVKD. V was cut by 4 bases and J by 5 bases, with 14 bases left in between. CDR3 length: 15 residues. The CDR3 sequence is CATSDPGRLNNEQFF. CDR3 nucleotide sequence: TGTGCCACCAGTGACCCAGGACGGCTGAACAATGAGCAGTTCTTC.